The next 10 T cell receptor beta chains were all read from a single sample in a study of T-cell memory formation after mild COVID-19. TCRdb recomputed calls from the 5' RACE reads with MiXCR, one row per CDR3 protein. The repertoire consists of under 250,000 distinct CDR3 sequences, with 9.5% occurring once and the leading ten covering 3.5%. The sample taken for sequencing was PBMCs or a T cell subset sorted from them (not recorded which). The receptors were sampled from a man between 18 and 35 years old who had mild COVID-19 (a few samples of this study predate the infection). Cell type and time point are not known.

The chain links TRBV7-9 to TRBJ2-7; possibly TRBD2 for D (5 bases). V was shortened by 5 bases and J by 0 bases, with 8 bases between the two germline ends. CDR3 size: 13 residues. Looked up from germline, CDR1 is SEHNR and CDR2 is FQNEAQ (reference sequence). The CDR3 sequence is CASSPTNSYEQYV. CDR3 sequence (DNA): TGTGCCAGCAGCCCGACTAACTCCTACGAGCAGTACGTC.

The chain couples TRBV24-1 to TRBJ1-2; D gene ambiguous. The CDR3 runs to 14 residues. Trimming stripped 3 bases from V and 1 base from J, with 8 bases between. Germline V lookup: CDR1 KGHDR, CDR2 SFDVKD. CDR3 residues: CATSDQENNYGYTF. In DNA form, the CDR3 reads TGTGCCACCAGTGATCAAGAGAATAACTATGGCTACACCTTC.

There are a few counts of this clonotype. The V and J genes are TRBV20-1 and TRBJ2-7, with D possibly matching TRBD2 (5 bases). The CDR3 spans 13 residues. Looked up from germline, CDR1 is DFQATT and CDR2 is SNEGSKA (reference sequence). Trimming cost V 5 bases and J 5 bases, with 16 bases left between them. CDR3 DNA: TGCAGTGCTGGGAGCCCCGGGAAAAACGAGCAGTACGTC. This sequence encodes CSAGSPGKNEQYV.

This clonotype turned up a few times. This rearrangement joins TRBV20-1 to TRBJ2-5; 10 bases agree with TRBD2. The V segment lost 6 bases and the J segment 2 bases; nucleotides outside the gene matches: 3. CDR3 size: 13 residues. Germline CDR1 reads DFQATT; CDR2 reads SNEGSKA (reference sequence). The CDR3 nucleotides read TGCAGTGCAATAGCGGGGGGACAAGAGACCCAGTACTTC. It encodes CSAIAGGQETQYF.

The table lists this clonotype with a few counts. CDR3 sequence reads: CASRALRDREGKLFF. CDR3 sequence (DNA): TGTGCCAGCAGAGCGCTCCGGGACAGGGAGGGAAAACTGTTTTTT. The rearrangement links TRBV7-9 to TRBJ1-4; 9 positions match TRBD1. The CDR3 length is 15 residues. Germline CDR1 reads SEHNR; CDR2 reads FQNEAQ (reference sequence). V was pared by 6 bases and J by 10 bases, with 12 bases of the junction left unmatched.

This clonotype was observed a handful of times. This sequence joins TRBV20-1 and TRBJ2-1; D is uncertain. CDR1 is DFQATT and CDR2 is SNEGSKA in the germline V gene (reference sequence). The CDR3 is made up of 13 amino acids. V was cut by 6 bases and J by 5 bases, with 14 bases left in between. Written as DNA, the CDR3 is TGCAGTGCCGGTCGCAACTCGAACAATGAGCAGTTCTTC. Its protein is CSAGRNSNNEQFF.

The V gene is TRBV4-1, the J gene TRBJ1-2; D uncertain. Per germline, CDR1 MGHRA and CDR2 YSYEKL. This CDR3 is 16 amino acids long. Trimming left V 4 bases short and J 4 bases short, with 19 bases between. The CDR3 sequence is CASSRNPLERAYGYTF. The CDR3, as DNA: TGCGCCAGCAGCCGAAACCCGCTAGAGAGAGCCTATGGCTACACCTTC.

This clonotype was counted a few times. CDR3 region: CASSPGQGPGETQYF. CDR3 coding DNA: TGTGCCAGCTCACCAGGGCAGGGCCCAGGGGAGACCCAGTACTTC. This chain links TRBV18 with TRBJ2-5, with D perhaps matching TRBD1 (5 bases). The CDR3 runs to 15 residues. From germline, CDR1 is KGHSH and CDR2 LQKENI. Trimming shortened V by 2 bases and J by 5 bases, and 15 bases separated the two germline ends.

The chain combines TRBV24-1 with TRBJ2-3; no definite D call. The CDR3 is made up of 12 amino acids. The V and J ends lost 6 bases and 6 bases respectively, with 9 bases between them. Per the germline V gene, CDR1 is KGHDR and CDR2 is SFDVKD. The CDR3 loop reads CATSSPSDTQYF. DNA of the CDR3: TGTGCCACCAGTTCCCCCTCCGATACGCAGTATTTT.

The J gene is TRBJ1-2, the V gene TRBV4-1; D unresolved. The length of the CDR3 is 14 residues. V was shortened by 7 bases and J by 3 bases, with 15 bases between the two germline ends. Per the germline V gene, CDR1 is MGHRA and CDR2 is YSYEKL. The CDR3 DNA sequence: TGCGCCAGCACCCGCCAGGTTGGGGACTATGGCTACACCTTC. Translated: CASTRQVGDYGYTF.